This T cell receptor beta chain was obtained from a study of cytomegalovirus exposure and HLA in healthy donors. Per germline, CDR1 LGHNA and CDR2 YNFKEQ. There are 16 residues in the CDR3. V lost 1 base to trimming and J lost 10 bases; unmatched junction nucleotides: 12. Each of the donors was a healthy bone marrow donor. Primers for the PCR totalled 60 Vbeta and 13 Jbeta. Assay: immunoSEQ multiplex PCR; the TCRdb copy retains only in-frame clones and omits some. This sample yields 190,000 or so clones, of which around 86% are seen a single time; more than 8.5% belongs to the top ten. The origin of this receptor is a woman in her forties or fifties in good health and CMV-seropositive. Sequencing was carried out using PBMCs. The V gene is TRBV4-2, the J gene TRBJ2-1; 8 bases are shared with TRBD1. This CDR3 reads CASSQAGDRGFKEQFF. CDR3 DNA: TGTGCCAGCAGCCAAGCTGGAGACAGGGGATTCAAGGAGCAGTTCTTC.